Listed below are T cell receptor beta chains from one sample, sequenced in a study of cytomegalovirus exposure and HLA in healthy donors. Method: immunoSEQ multiplex PCR; TCRdb's copy keeps in-frame clones and lacks some. In the table there are fewer than 130,000 clones, 65% to 75% of which are singletons. The sample comprised PBMCs. The receptors here all came from a man in his forties or fifties in good health and CMV-seropositive. Each CDR3 is given with its conserved first and last residue. The D gene is left open where the match is weak. Only part of the rows carry a size: once, few, many, or a class if the clone is expanded.

v_gene	abundance	d_gene	j_gene	CDR3aa	CDR3nt
TRBV6-5	-	-	TRBJ2-6	CASRGSGANVLTF	TGTGCCAGCCGAGGCTCTGGGGCCAACGTCCTGACTTTC
TRBV4-2	-	TRBD1	TRBJ1-1	CASSQEWDRGGTEAFF	TGTGCCAGCAGCCAAGAATGGGACAGGGGAGGCACTGAAGCTTTCTTT
TRBV6-5	-	-	TRBJ2-7	CASSSLSTGSGEQYF	TGTGCCAGCAGTTCCCTATCAACTGGTAGCGGCGAGCAGTACTTC
TRBV2	-	TRBD1	TRBJ2-2	CASSEDRGRDTGELFF	TGTGCCAGCAGTGAAGACAGGGGGCGGGACACCGGGGAGCTGTTTTTT
TRBV6-5	-	-	TRBJ1-2	CASSYSRSQPYGYTF	TGTGCCAGCAGTTACTCGAGGAGTCAACCTTATGGCTACACCTTC
TRBV28	-	TRBD1	TRBJ1-5	CASSQGQGRNNQPQHF	TGTGCCAGCAGTCAAGGACAGGGCAGGAACAATCAGCCCCAGCATTTT
TRBV7-2	few	-	TRBJ2-7	CASSLAGRGDYEQYF	TGTGCCAGCAGCTTAGCGGGCAGGGGCGACTACGAGCAGTACTTC
TRBV7-8	-	-	TRBJ1-3	CASSSSISGGGNTIYF	TGTGCCAGCAGCTCCTCAATTTCCGGTGGTGGAAACACCATATATTTT
TRBV6-5	-	TRBD1	TRBJ2-3	CASRDRGEADTQYF	TGTGCCAGCAGGGACAGGGGAGAGGCAGATACGCAGTATTTT
TRBV5-1	-	TRBD2	TRBJ2-3	CATIPPAGESTDTQYF	TGCGCCACCATACCGCCAGCGGGAGAGTCGACAGATACGCAGTATTTT
TRBV27	-	-	TRBJ1-4	CASSFGPTTNEKLFF	TGTGCCAGCAGTTTTGGGCCAACAACTAATGAAAAACTGTTTTTT
TRBV5-1	-	-	TRBJ1-2	CASSLGDNRDTF	TGCGCCAGCAGCTTGGGGGACAACCGGGACACCTTC
TRBV5-4	-	-	TRBJ1-2	CASSLASGAGYGYTF	TGTGCCAGCAGCTTGGCCAGCGGGGCGGGGTATGGCTACACCTTC
TRBV7-2	-	-	TRBJ2-5	CASSLDHLQGETQYF	TGTGCCAGCAGCTTAGACCACCTCCAGGGAGAGACCCAGTACTTC
TRBV19	once	-	TRBJ1-5	CASGDTHQPQHF	TGTGCCAGTGGGGACACCCATCAGCCCCAGCATTTT
TRBV11-2	once	TRBD1	TRBJ1-1	CASSLGTGVTMNTEAFF	TGTGCCAGCAGCTTGGGGACAGGGGTGACCATGAACACTGAAGCTTTCTTT
TRBV4-2	-	TRBD2	TRBJ2-7	CASSQGRGTSGSSYEQYF	TGTGCCAGCAGCCAAGGGAGAGGTACTAGCGGTTCTTCCTACGAGCAGTACTTC
TRBV7-9	-	-	TRBJ1-2	CASSRGVQGGYTF	TGTGCCAGCAGCCGGGGGGTTCAGGGGGGCTACACCTTC
TRBV13	-	TRBD1	TRBJ1-1	CASSSGTGLTEAFF	TGTGCCAGCAGCTCCGGGACAGGCCTTACTGAAGCTTTCTTT
TRBV13	few	-	TRBJ2-7	CASSTTGSGYEQYF	TGTGCCAGCAGCACGACAGGGAGCGGGTACGAGCAGTACTTC
TRBV5-1	-	TRBD2	TRBJ2-1	CASSSYSGRAVSYNEQFF	TGCGCCAGCAGCTCTTATAGCGGGAGGGCCGTTTCCTACAATGAGCAGTTCTTC
TRBV5-6	-	-	TRBJ1-1	CASSFRDLAFF	TGTGCCAGCAGCTTCCGGGACTTAGCTTTCTTT
TRBV4-1	-	-	TRBJ2-1	CASSQVAASSYNEQFF	TGCGCCAGCAGCCAAGTCGCGGCTAGCTCCTACAATGAGCAGTTCTTC
TRBV9	-	TRBD1	TRBJ2-7	CASSPLTGYGSYEQYF	TGTGCCAGCAGCCCTTTGACAGGGTACGGCTCCTACGAGCAGTACTTC
TRBV27	-	-	TRBJ2-7	CASSLAPGRGTVTKREQYF	TGTGCCAGCAGTTTGGCGCCGGGTCGCGGGACAGTCACAAAGAGGGAGCAGTACTTC
TRBV6-1	-	-	TRBJ1-6	CASSSESSYNSPLHF	TGTGCCAGCAGTTCCGAGAGCTCCTATAATTCACCCCTCCACTTT
TRBV29-1	-	TRBD2	TRBJ2-1	CSVVGVVAGGPYNEQFF	TGCAGCGTTGTGGGGGTAGTAGCGGGGGGCCCCTACAATGAGCAGTTCTTC
TRBV5-4	few	-	TRBJ2-6	CASSVTGTSGANVLTF	TGTGCCAGCAGCGTTACAGGTACCTCTGGGGCCAACGTCCTGACTTTC
TRBV4-1	-	TRBD1	TRBJ1-5	CASSQTGTSNQPQHF	TGCGCCAGCAGCCAGACAGGGACCAGCAATCAGCCCCAGCATTTT
TRBV5-5	-	-	TRBJ2-5	CASSLVQPYQETQYF	TGTGCCAGCAGCTTGGTACAGCCGTACCAAGAGACCCAGTACTTC
TRBV4-1	-	-	TRBJ2-7	CASSQDGAGDSYEQYF	TGCGCCAGCAGCCAAGATGGTGCAGGGGATTCCTACGAGCAGTACTTC
TRBV6-1	-	-	TRBJ2-1	CASSEKTSRYNEQFF	TGTGCCAGCAGTGAAAAAACTAGCAGATACAATGAGCAGTTCTTC
TRBV30	few	-	TRBJ2-6	CAWNNYSGANVLTF	TGTGCCTGGAACAACTACTCTGGGGCCAACGTCCTGACTTTC
TRBV7-9	few	-	TRBJ1-5	CASSDGRVAGDQPQHF	TGTGCCAGCAGCGATGGAAGGGTGGCCGGGGATCAGCCCCAGCATTTT
TRBV5-1	-	TRBD2	TRBJ2-1	CASSWTSAFSSYNEQFF	TGCGCCAGCAGCTGGACTAGCGCGTTCAGCTCCTACAATGAGCAGTTCTTC
TRBV5-6	-	TRBD1	TRBJ2-2	CASSWDRANTGELFF	TGTGCCAGCAGCTGGGACAGAGCGAACACCGGGGAGCTGTTTTTT
TRBV5-1	-	TRBD2	TRBJ2-7	CASNAGGASYEQYF	TGCGCCAGCAATGCGGGAGGTGCCTCCTACGAGCAGTACTTC
TRBV5-1	-	TRBD1	TRBJ1-1	CASSRGDRERNTEAFF	TGCGCCAGCAGCAGGGGGGACAGGGAAAGGAACACTGAAGCTTTCTTT
TRBV2	few	-	TRBJ1-2	CASSSDTAYGYTF	TGTGCCAGCAGCTCAGACACAGCCTATGGCTACACCTTC
TRBV6-4	-	TRBD1	TRBJ1-5	CASSEQGGSNQPQHF	TGTGCCAGCAGCGAACAGGGGGGAAGCAATCAGCCCCAGCATTTT
TRBV5-8	once	TRBD1	TRBJ2-5	CASSLTGVETQYF	TGTGCCAGCAGCCTCACAGGGGTGGAGACCCAGTACTTC
TRBV7-2	-	TRBD2	TRBJ2-1	CASRQLAGTYNEQFF	TGTGCCAGCAGACAACTAGCGGGGACTTACAATGAGCAGTTCTTC
TRBV29-1	-	TRBD2	TRBJ2-3	CSASRPSSGRARDTQYF	TGCAGCGCTTCACGGCCCTCTAGCGGGAGGGCCCGGGATACGCAGTATTTT
TRBV7-9	-	-	TRBJ2-3	CASSLAGEFTDTQYF	TGTGCCAGCAGCTTAGCGGGAGAATTTACAGATACGCAGTATTTT
TRBV7-8	-	TRBD1	TRBJ1-5	CASSLGQGNQPQHF	TGTGCCAGCAGCCTTGGACAGGGAAATCAGCCCCAGCATTTT
TRBV30	once	-	TRBJ2-3	CAWSDGGETDTQYF	TGTGCCTGGAGTGATGGAGGGGAGACAGATACGCAGTATTTT
TRBV4-3	-	-	TRBJ2-1	CASSQESGESTGNEQFF	TGCGCCAGCAGCCAAGAATCGGGCGAATCTACGGGGAATGAGCAGTTCTTC
TRBV5-1	few	TRBD1	TRBJ2-3	CASRGQTSSDTQYF	TGCGCCAGCAGGGGACAGACATCCTCAGATACGCAGTATTTT
TRBV7-9	-	-	TRBJ2-1	CASSQGTHEQFF	TGTGCCAGCAGCCAGGGAACCCATGAGCAGTTCTTC
TRBV9	-	-	TRBJ2-3	CASSAGSSGDTQYF	TGTGCCAGCAGCGCCGGGTCGAGTGGAGATACGCAGTATTTT
TRBV2	-	-	TRBJ2-1	CASRPPTGQYNEQFF	TGTGCCAGCAGACCTCCGACAGGACAATACAATGAGCAGTTCTTC
TRBV11-2	-	-	TRBJ1-5	CASSQAAGLHQPQHF	TGTGCCAGCAGCCAAGCGGCGGGTTTGCATCAGCCCCAGCATTTT
TRBV5-4	few	TRBD1	TRBJ1-2	CASSGDRGNYGYTF	TGTGCCAGCAGCGGGGACAGGGGTAACTATGGCTACACCTTC
TRBV2	-	-	TRBJ2-3	CASSTGSNTDTQYF	TGTGCCAGCAGCACAGGGTCGAACACAGATACGCAGTATTTT
TRBV2	-	TRBD1	TRBJ2-7	CASRRTGGREQYF	TGTGCCAGCCGCAGGACAGGGGGCCGAGAGCAGTACTTC